What follows is one T cell receptor (beta chain) and its context. Using a J-beta primer mix together with a sample-barcoded 5' primer, a second PCR was run for 7 to 11 cycles. From the 5' RACE reads, TCRdb called clonotypes with MiXCR, one entry per CDR3 protein. The repertoire holds around 1.5 million distinct CDR3 sequences, with around 59% as singletons. The CDR3 has 14 amino acids. Germline V lookup: CDR1 MNHNS, CDR2 SASEGT. Trimming took off 6 bases at V and 2 bases at J, with 13 bases between the two ends. This entry comes from a study of blood T cells in healthy people across ages. The receptor's source is a young man in good health. What was sequenced was blood. The chain carries TRBV6-1 and TRBJ2-5, with a weak D call TRBD1 (6 bases). The CDR3 region is CASRADSVQETQYF. CDR3 DNA sequence: TGTGCCAGCAGAGCGGACAGTGTACAAGAGACCCAGTACTTC.